Each of the 2 T cell receptor beta chains below was sequenced from the same sample in a study of spatial heterogeneity in lung cancer. TCRdb analysed the 5' RACE reads with MiXCR anew, one entry per CDR3 protein. The sample consists of approximately 9,400 distinct CDR3 sequences, approximately 5% of them appearing once. Time point here: sample taken at primary tumor resection. Sequencing was performed on whole RNA extracted from tumor and nontumor lung tissue, or from frozen PBMC, and the material was left unsorted. The sequenced sample was PBMCs, obtained at surgery. The receptors were gathered from a male donor with early-stage non-small cell lung cancer.

This clonotype has a count of ten or more. The chain's CDR3 is CASSGQGPDTGELFF. CDR3 nucleotides: TGCGCCAGCAGCGGGCAGGGGCCAGACACCGGGGAGCTGTTTTTT. This sequence joins TRBV5-1 and TRBJ2-2, with D possibly matching TRBD1 (6 bases). V lost 4 bases and J 3 bases, leaving 13 bases between the germline ends. CDR3 length: 15 amino acids. Looked up from germline, CDR1 is SGHRS and CDR2 is YFSETQ.

The V gene is TRBV7-2, the J gene TRBJ1-5; D remains unclear. CDR3 length: 13 amino acids. V was shortened by 1 base and J by 5 bases, with 6 bases between the two germline ends. CDR1 is SGHTA, CDR2 FQGNSA, per germline. CDR3 in amino acids: CASSLDVYQPQHF. DNA for the CDR3: TGTGCCAGCAGCTTAGATGTTTATCAGCCCCAGCATTTT.